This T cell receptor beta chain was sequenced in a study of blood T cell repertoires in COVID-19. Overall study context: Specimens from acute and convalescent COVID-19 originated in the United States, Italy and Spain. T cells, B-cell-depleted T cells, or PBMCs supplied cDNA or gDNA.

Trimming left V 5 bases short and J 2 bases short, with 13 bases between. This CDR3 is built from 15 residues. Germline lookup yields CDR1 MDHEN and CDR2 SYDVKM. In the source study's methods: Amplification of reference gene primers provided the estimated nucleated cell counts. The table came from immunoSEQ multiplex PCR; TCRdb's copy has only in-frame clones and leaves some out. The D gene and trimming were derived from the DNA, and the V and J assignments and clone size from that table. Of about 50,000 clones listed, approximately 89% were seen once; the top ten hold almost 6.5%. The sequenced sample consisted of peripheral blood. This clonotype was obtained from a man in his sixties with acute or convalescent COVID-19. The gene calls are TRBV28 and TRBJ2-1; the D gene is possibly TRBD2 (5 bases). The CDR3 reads CASSPADGTYNEQFF. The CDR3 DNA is TGTGCCAGCAGTCCAGCGGACGGGACCTACAATGAGCAGTTCTTC. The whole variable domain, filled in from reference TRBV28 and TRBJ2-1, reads DVKVTQSSRYLVKRTGEKVFLECVQDMDHENMFWYRQDPGLGLRLIYFSYDVKMKEKGDIPEGYSVSREKKERFSLILESASTNQTSMYLCASSPADGTYNEQFFGPGTRLTVL.